This TCR beta chain is drawn from a study of T cell clusters in autoimmune cytopenias. This clonotype shows up as medium-sized by frequency. TRB rearrangements were amplified by touch-down multiplex PCR with mixed TRB-A/B primers. No DNA is given; TCRdb re-called the multiplex PCR reads and lists each CDR3 protein once. The sample table sets out around 6,400 distinct CDR3 sequences. Tens of thousands of genome equivalents of blood DNA were amplified for TRB. This CDR3 spans 15 amino acids. Germline CDR1 MNHEY, CDR2 SVGAGI. Material: peripheral blood. The source is a human donor with an autoimmune cytopenia or autoimmune hepatitis (not recorded which). The rearrangement joins TRBV6-5 to TRBJ1-5. CDR3 protein: CASEISFGGNQPQHF.